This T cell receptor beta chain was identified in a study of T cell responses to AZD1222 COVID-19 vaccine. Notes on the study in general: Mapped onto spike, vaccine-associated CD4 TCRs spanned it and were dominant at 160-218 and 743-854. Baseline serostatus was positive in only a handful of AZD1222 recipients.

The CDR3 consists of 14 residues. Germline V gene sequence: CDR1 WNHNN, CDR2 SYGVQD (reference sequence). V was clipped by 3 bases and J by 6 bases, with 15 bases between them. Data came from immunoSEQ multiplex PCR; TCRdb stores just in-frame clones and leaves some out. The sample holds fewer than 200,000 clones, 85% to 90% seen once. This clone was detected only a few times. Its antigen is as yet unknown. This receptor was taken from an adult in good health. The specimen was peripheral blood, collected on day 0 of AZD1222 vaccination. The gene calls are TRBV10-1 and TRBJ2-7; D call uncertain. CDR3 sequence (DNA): TGCGCCAGCAGTGATGGTGGGGATGGGGTCGAGCAGTACTTC. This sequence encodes CASSDGGDGVEQYF.